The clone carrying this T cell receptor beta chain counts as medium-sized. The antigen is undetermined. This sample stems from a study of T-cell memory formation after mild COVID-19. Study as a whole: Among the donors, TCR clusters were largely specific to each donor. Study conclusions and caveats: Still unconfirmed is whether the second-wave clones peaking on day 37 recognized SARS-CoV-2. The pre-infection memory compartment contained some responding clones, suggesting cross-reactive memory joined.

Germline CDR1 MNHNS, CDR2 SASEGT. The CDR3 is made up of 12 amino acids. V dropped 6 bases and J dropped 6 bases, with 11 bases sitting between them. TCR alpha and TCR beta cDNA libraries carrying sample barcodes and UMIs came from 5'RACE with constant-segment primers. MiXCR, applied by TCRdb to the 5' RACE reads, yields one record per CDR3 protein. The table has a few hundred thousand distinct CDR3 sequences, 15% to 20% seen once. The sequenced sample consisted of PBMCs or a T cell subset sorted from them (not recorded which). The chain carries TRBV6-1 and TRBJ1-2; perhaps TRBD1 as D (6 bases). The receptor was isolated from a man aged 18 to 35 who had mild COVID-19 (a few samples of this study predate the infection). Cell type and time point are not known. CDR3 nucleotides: TGTGCCAGCAGAGAGGGGGGACATGGCTACACCTTC. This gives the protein CASREGGHGYTF.